The present T cell receptor beta chain was sequenced within a study of cytomegalovirus exposure and HLA in healthy donors. The study, taken as a whole, reports: TCR beta chains numbering approximately 150 were designated cytomegalovirus-associated.

Separate from the roughly 670-subject first cohort, the roughly 120-subject validation cohort was the one that the donors belonged to. Profiled with immunoSEQ multiplex PCR; TCRdb holds only in-frame clones, not every one. The sample has about 130,000 clones; 85% to 90% are singletons. A few counts support this clone. Its antigen remains unidentified. The sequenced sample was PBMCs. The sequence came from a woman in her twenties or thirties in good health and CMV-seropositive.

The CDR3 nucleotides read TGTGCCAGCAGCGAGCTAGGAGACACCGGGGAGCTGTTTTTT. The encoded protein is CASSELGDTGELFF. The chain couples TRBV6-4 to TRBJ2-2; D gene unclear. V dropped 6 bases and J dropped 3 bases, with 11 bases sitting between them. Germline V gene data show CDR1 as MRHNA and CDR2 as SNTAGT. The CDR3 totals 14 residues.